This T cell receptor (beta chain) was identified during a study of shared T cell receptors in the human thymus. Only in-frame clones appear in the TCRdb table, and some are missing; sequencing was by immunoSEQ multiplex PCR. Of approximately 660,000 clones listed, 70% to 90% are singletons. V dropped 2 bases and J dropped 6; count of bases not matched to a gene: 14. CDR3 length: 18 amino acids. The germline CDR1 and CDR2 sequences are LGHNA and YSLEER. The sample was also linked to a second study, of human thymus T cells.

What was sequenced was thymocytes. The rearrangement joins TRBV4-3 to TRBJ2-3; TRBD2 aligns across 10 bases. The origin of this receptor is a boy under three years old with a congenital heart defect. The CDR3 region is CASSQRRSLAGPPDTQYF. CDR3 DNA sequence: TGCGCCAGCAGCCAAAGGAGGTCACTAGCGGGGCCGCCGGATACGCAGTATTTT.